This TCR beta chain is drawn from a study of neoadjuvant nivolumab and ipilimumab in lung cancer. Study-level results: Only two of four nivolumab-treated tumors gained richness and clonality by surgery. TCR richness and clonality were higher in tumors than adjacent uninvolved lung. Resected-tumor TCR richness correlated positively with pretherapy blood richness. Only a small number of samples underwent TCR sequencing.

Some clones are missing from TCRdb's copy, which holds only in-frame ones; the method was immunoSEQ multiplex PCR. The data contain over 25,000 clones, 75% to 85% of them singletons. A remark on this clone: Its antigen is not known.

Sequencing was performed on tumor tissue, taken after neoadjuvant nivolumab, alone or with ipilimumab, at or shortly before surgery. The clonotype originates from an adult with non-small cell lung cancer.

CDR3 region: CASSPYTGLYEQYF. The CDR3, as DNA: TGCGCCAGCAGCCCGTACACAGGGCTCTACGAGCAGTACTTC. The chain employs TRBV5-1 and TRBJ2-7, with a weak D call TRBD1 (6 bases). Between the trimmed V and J ends, which lost 4 bases and 3 bases, there was a span of 14 bases. This CDR3 is 14 amino acids long. Germline V gene sequence: CDR1 SGHRS, CDR2 YFSETQ.